One and the same sample provided the 24 T cell receptor beta chains below, sequenced in a study of radiation and T cells in renal cell carcinoma (dated by TCRdb to about 2020). The time point label, as the study defines it: blood 4 weeks post-SBRT, at nephrectomy. The label giving this sample's treatment or condition can be read as: 15 Gy SBRT to primary tumor, nephrectomy 4 weeks later. Receptors were amplified or captured by the immunoSEQ multiplex PCR assay. TCRdb limited this immuneACCESS table to in-frame rearrangements with V and J called. A share of clones is missing; checked studies link under half to unresolved V genes, and the rest is unexplained. Counted in this sample were around 170,000 clones; about 87% of them appeared once. The biggest ten clones account for about 11% of the sample. This specimen was blood, taken from a patient whose treatment included radiotherapy and nephrectomy. The receptors were sampled from a woman in her fifties or sixties with renal cell carcinoma.

CDR3 protein: CASSSKGQGGAEAFF. The CDR3, as DNA: TGTGCCAGCAGTTCCAAGGGACAGGGGGGGGCTGAAGCTTTCTTT. The chain is built from TRBV6-5 and TRBJ1-1; 11 bases fit TRBD1. The V segment lost 4 bases and the J segment 6 bases; nucleotides outside the gene matches: 7. Germline V lookup: CDR1 MNHEY, CDR2 SVGAGI. The CDR3 loop spans 15 amino acids.

The CDR3 loop is CAISLTGINQPQHF. In DNA, the CDR3 is TGTGCCATCAGCCTGACAGGGATCAATCAGCCCCAGCATTTT. V and J are TRBV10-3 and TRBJ1-5, with 7 bases that match TRBD1. The CDR3 runs 14 residues. The V gene's germline CDR1 is ENHRY and CDR2 SYGVKD. V was pared by 6 bases and J by 3 bases, with 5 bases of the junction left unmatched.

The CDR3: CASSGRTFSKSDTQYF. CDR3 sequence (DNA): TGTGCCAGCAGCGGGAGGACTTTTTCAAAATCAGATACGCAGTATTTT. The chain links TRBV5-4 to TRBJ2-3, with a weak D call TRBD2 (6 bases). Germline V gives CDR1 SGHNT, CDR2 YYREEE (reference sequence). With 4 bases removed from V and 4 bases from J, the gap between germline ends came to 19 bases. This CDR3 is built from 16 residues.

V is TRBV25-1 and J is TRBJ2-3, with 7 bases fitting TRBD2. The CDR3 has 13 amino acids. Per germline, CDR1 MGHDK and CDR2 SYGVNS. Unmatched junction bases numbered 7, after V lost 3 bases and J lost 10 bases. The CDR3 region is CASSDFGLEAQYF. The CDR3 DNA is TGTGCCAGCAGTGATTTCGGACTAGAGGCGCAGTATTTT.

This chain joins TRBV4-3 and TRBJ1-2, with D uncertain. The CDR3 has 14 amino acids. Trimming cost V 3 bases and J 6 bases, with 14 bases left between them. The germline gives CDR1 LGHNA, CDR2 YSLEER. In DNA form, the CDR3 reads TGCGCCAGCAGCCAGGGCGTGGGAGGTGATGGCTACACCTTC. Protein sequence: CASSQGVGGDGYTF.

The table lists this clone with a count of one. The rearrangement uses TRBV5-8 and TRBJ2-5, with 8 bases lining up with TRBD1. CDR1 is SGHTS and CDR2 is YDEGEE in the germline V gene. CDR3 size: 15 residues. V shed 0 bases and J 4 bases; nucleotides not matched to a gene: 5. The CDR3 protein is CASSLGQGARETQYF. In DNA, the CDR3 is TGTGCCAGCAGCTTGGGCCAGGGGGCTAGAGAGACCCAGTACTTC.

V is TRBV18 and J is TRBJ1-6; no clear D gene. This CDR3 comprises 16 residues. Looked up from germline, CDR1 is KGHSH and CDR2 is LQKENI. The V and J ends lost 3 bases and 0 bases respectively, with 9 bases between them. The CDR3 protein is CASSPDAYSYNSPLHF. The CDR3 DNA reads TGTGCCAGCTCACCGGACGCTTACTCCTATAATTCACCCCTCCACTTT.

This clone was recorded once. The chain is built from TRBV5-1 and TRBJ2-1; the match to TRBD2 covers 8 bases. In germline, CDR1 is SGHRS, CDR2 YFSETQ. The CDR3 length is 15 residues. V shed 3 bases and J 4 bases; nucleotides not matched to a gene: 6. The chain's CDR3 is CASSYGGGSYNEQFF. The CDR3, as DNA: TGCGCCAGCAGCTACGGCGGGGGGTCTTACAATGAGCAGTTCTTC.

J is TRBJ1-2 and V is TRBV10-3; perhaps TRBD1 as D (5 bases). This CDR3 has 13 residues. The V gene's germline CDR1 is ENHRY and CDR2 SYGVKD. Trimming shortened V by 6 bases and J by 3 bases, and 11 bases separated the two germline ends. In DNA form, the CDR3 reads TGTGCCATCAGCAGGGACGGACACTATGGCTACACCTTC. Amino acid sequence: CAISRDGHYGYTF.

This clone has a single count. The chain joins TRBV10-2 to TRBJ1-2, with D possibly matching TRBD1 (6 bases). V lost 7 bases, J lost 1 base, and 19 bases lay in between. The CDR3 spans 16 residues. The V gene's germline CDR1 is WSHSY and CDR2 SAAADI. CDR3 sequence: CASNTGQPDINYGYTF. The DNA for the CDR3 is TGCGCCAGCAATACTGGACAGCCAGATATTAACTATGGCTACACCTTC.

This rearrangement joins TRBV5-1 to TRBJ2-2; 10 bases fit TRBD1. The CDR3 has 16 amino acids. V shed 4 bases, J shed 4 bases, and the junction held 7 bases outside the gene matches. Germline CDR1 SGHRS, CDR2 YFSETQ. The CDR3 DNA reads TGCGCCAGCAGCGCACGACAGGGGGCGTCCACCGGGGAGCTGTTTTTT. Translation: CASSARQGASTGELFF.

This chain's CDR3 is CASSLGIGEIYEQYF. DNA of the CDR3: TGCGCCAGCAGCTTGGGGATAGGGGAAATTTACGAGCAGTACTTC. This chain links TRBV5-1 with TRBJ2-7; maybe TRBD1 (5 bases). The V end lost 0 bases, the J end lost 4 bases, and 14 bases lay between the germline ends. Germline V gene sequence: CDR1 SGHRS, CDR2 YFSETQ. This CDR3 is built from 15 residues. Combining the CDR3 with reference TRBV5-1 and TRBJ2-7 gives the whole variable domain KAGVTQTPRYLIKTRGQQVTLSCSPISGHRSVSWYQQTPGQGLQFLFEYFSETQRNKGNFPGRFSGRQFSNSRSEMNVSTLELGDSALYLCASSLGIGEIYEQYFGPGTRLTVT.

This rearrangement joins TRBV7-9 to TRBJ1-2, with 9 bases aligning to TRBD1. Germline trimming cut 1 base from V and 6 bases from J; bases unmatched to any gene: 0. The CDR3 is 13 amino acids. The V gene's germline CDR1 is SEHNR and CDR2 FQNEAQ (reference sequence). The CDR3 sequence is CASSLGTGDGYTF. Written as DNA, the CDR3 is TGTGCCAGCAGCTTAGGGACAGGGGATGGCTACACCTTC.

The rearrangement links TRBV29-1 to TRBJ2-7; no reliable D call. The CDR3 covers 13 residues. V lost 2 bases and J lost 2, with 10 bases in between. Germline CDR1 is SQVTM and CDR2 is ANQGSEA. Written as DNA, the CDR3 is TGCAGCGTTGAAAGAATTCTTCCCTACGAGCAGTACTTC. As protein: CSVERILPYEQYF.

DNA of the CDR3: TGTGCCAGCAGCCCCCTGTCGGGACTCCGGCGGGATGGCTACACCTTC. Translated, it gives CASSPLSGLRRDGYTF. The chain uses TRBV7-8 and TRBJ1-2, with D tentatively TRBD1 (5 bases). Germline values: CDR1 SGHVS, CDR2 FQNEAQ. This CDR3 spans 16 amino acids. V was pared by 5 bases and J by 6 bases, with 22 bases between.

This chain links TRBV5-1 with TRBJ2-5; TRBD2 might be the D (6 bases). CDR3 length: 17 residues. CDR1 is SGHRS, CDR2 YFSETQ, per germline. V was pared by 0 bases and J by 2 bases, with 17 bases between. CDR3 region: CASSLGYGASEQETQYF. In DNA, the CDR3 is TGCGCCAGCAGCTTGGGCTATGGGGCTAGCGAACAAGAGACCCAGTACTTC.

V usage is TRBV7-6 and J usage is TRBJ1-1, with D possibly TRBD1 on 5 matching bases. This CDR3 is 15 amino acids long. Looked up from germline, CDR1 is SGHVS and CDR2 is FNYEAQ. V was cut by 5 bases and J by 6 bases, with 19 bases left in between. Written as DNA, the CDR3 is TGTGCCAGCAGCCAACAGGCCGATTCACACGCTGAAGCTTTCTTT. This encodes CASSQQADSHAEAFF.

This rearrangement joins TRBV21-1 to TRBJ2-7; the DNA was not used to check the table's D call, TRBD2. TRBV21-1 is a listed pseudogene. CDR3 size: 16 residues. The CDR3 sequence: CASSNSRTRASYEQYF. The CDR3 nucleotides are TGTGCCAGCAGCAACTCTCGGACTAGGGCCTCCTACGAGCAGTACTTC.

The rearrangement joins TRBV2 to TRBJ2-7, with TRBD1 as a possible D gene (6 bases). Germline V gene lookup returns CDR1 SNHLY and CDR2 FYNNEI. Trimming removed 4 bases at V and 0 bases at J, with 10 bases between. This CDR3 comprises 14 residues. CDR3 DNA: TGTGCCAGCAGTGGAAGGGGACACTCCTACGAGCAGTACTTC. It is translated as CASSGRGHSYEQYF.

The chain couples TRBV4-1 to TRBJ1-5; D gene uncertain. The CDR3 has 15 amino acids. Germline V gene lookup returns CDR1 MGHRA and CDR2 YSYEKL. V dropped 3 bases and J dropped 5 bases, with 14 bases sitting between them. CDR3 bases: TGCGCCAGCAGCCAGACCGGGAGTTTTTATCAGCCCCAGCATTTT. It is translated as CASSQTGSFYQPQHF.

The gene calls are TRBV15 and TRBJ2-5, with TRBD2 identical over 8 bases. CDR1 is LNHNV, CDR2 YYDKDF, per germline (reference sequence). The CDR3 spans 18 residues. Trimming cost V 0 bases and J 7 bases; bases outside gene matches: 16. CDR3 nucleotide sequence: TGTGCCACCAGCAGAGATCCTGGTCGTTGGAGCGGGGGAGGGACCCAGTACTTC. Residues: CATSRDPGRWSGGGTQYF.

V gene TRBV18 combines with J gene TRBJ2-7, with no clear D. V lost 5 bases and J 3 bases, leaving 14 bases between the germline ends. The CDR3 has 14 residues. Germline CDR1 is KGHSH and CDR2 is LQKENI. In DNA, the CDR3 is TGTGCCAGCTCAATGGGTGGCAGCCTCTACGAGCAGTACTTC. It is translated as CASSMGGSLYEQYF.

The chain recombines TRBV5-1 with TRBJ2-7; no firm D call. The CDR3 is made up of 14 amino acids. The V gene's germline CDR1 is SGHRS and CDR2 YFSETQ. V lost 2 bases and J 0 bases, leaving 9 bases between the germline ends. The CDR3 is CASSLAEYSYEQYF. DNA of the CDR3: TGCGCCAGCAGCTTAGCTGAATACTCCTACGAGCAGTACTTC.

The CDR3 sequence is CASSPSQGYSYEQYF. For the CDR3, the DNA is TGTGCCAGCTCACCCTCACAGGGTTACTCCTACGAGCAGTACTTC. The chain recombines TRBV18 with TRBJ2-7, with D possibly matching TRBD1 (6 bases). V lost 3 bases, J lost 0 bases, and 12 bases lay in between. The CDR3 covers 15 residues. CDR1 is KGHSH, CDR2 LQKENI, per germline. Filled out from reference TRBV18 and TRBJ2-7, the complete variable domain reads NAGVMQNPRHLVRRRGQEARLRCSPMKGHSHVYWYRQLPEEGLKFMVYLQKENIIDESGMPKERFSAEFPKEGPSILRIQQVVRGDSAAYFCASSPSQGYSYEQYFGPGTRLTVT.